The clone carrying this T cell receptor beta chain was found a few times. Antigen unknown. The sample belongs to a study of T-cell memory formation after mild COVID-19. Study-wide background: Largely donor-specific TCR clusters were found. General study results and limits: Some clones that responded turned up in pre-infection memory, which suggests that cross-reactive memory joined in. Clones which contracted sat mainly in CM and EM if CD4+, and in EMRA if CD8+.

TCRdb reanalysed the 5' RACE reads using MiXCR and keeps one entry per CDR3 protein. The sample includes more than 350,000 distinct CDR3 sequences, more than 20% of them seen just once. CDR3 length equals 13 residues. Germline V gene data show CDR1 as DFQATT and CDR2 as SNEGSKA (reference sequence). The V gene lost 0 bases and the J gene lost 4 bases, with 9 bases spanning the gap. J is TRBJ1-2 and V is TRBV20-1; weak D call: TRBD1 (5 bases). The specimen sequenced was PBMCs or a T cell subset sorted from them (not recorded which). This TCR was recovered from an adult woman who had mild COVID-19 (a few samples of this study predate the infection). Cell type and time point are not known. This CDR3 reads CSARDKDSYGYTF. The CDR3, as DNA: TGCAGTGCTAGAGATAAAGACAGCTATGGCTACACCTTC.